One sample yielded the 10 T cell receptor beta chains listed below, sequenced in a study of cytomegalovirus exposure and HLA in healthy donors. The data were produced by immunoSEQ multiplex PCR, yet TCRdb's version contains in-frame clones alone and is incomplete. This sample has under 400,000 clones, with around 90% found just once. Source material: PBMCs. The receptors were sampled from a man aged 25 to 40 in good health and CMV-seronegative.

V is TRBV29-1 and J is TRBJ2-7, with a possible D match to TRBD1 (6 bases). The CDR3 length is 12 residues. The ends were cut back, 6 bases at V and 3 bases at J, with 12 bases in the middle. The V gene's germline CDR1 is SQVTM and CDR2 ANQGSEA. As DNA, the CDR3 is TGCAGCGTCAGGACAGTTCTCTACGAGCAGTACTTC. It specifies CSVRTVLYEQYF.

This clone was seen once. V gene TRBV18 combines with J gene TRBJ1-4; a possible D gene is TRBD1 (6 bases). V was trimmed by 5 bases and J by 7 bases, leaving 17 bases between them. Germline CDR1 reads KGHSH; CDR2 reads LQKENI. The CDR3 runs 15 residues. CDR3 in amino acids: CASSVSQGLGEKLFF. In nucleotides, the CDR3 is TGTGCCAGCTCAGTATCACAGGGCCTAGGTGAAAAACTGTTTTTT.

This chain uses TRBV7-2 with TRBJ2-7; 8 bases fit TRBD2. There are 16 residues in the CDR3. V was pared by 1 base and J by 2 bases, with 7 bases of the junction left unmatched. Per the germline V gene, CDR1 is SGHTA and CDR2 is FQGNSA. Here the CDR3 reads CASSLEFGGATYEQYF. CDR3 nucleotides: TGTGCCAGCAGCTTAGAGTTCGGGGGGGCTACCTACGAGCAGTACTTC.

The V gene is TRBV7-9, the J gene TRBJ2-7; the match to TRBD2 covers 11 bases. Per germline, CDR1 SEHNR and CDR2 FQNEAQ (reference sequence). The CDR3 length is 14 residues. V shed 4 bases, J shed 7 bases, and the junction held 6 bases outside the gene matches. The CDR3 DNA is TGTGCCAGCAGCTCTCTAGCGGGGGGTAGTGAGCAGTACTTC. This gives the protein CASSSLAGGSEQYF.

The chain is built from TRBV7-6 and TRBJ2-5; TRBD2 might be the D (6 bases). CDR1 and CDR2 (germline): SGHVS, FNYEAQ. V lost 5 bases, J lost 2 bases, and 12 bases lay in between. The CDR3 runs to 14 residues. CDR3 DNA: TGTGCCAGCAGCGTGGGCCGGGAGCAAGAGACCCAGTACTTC. Translated: CASSVGREQETQYF.

The chain uses TRBV7-9 and TRBJ2-3, with 14 bases fitting TRBD2. This CDR3 has 16 residues. V lost 5 bases to trimming and J lost 7 bases; unmatched junction nucleotides: 8. Looked up from germline, CDR1 is SEHNR and CDR2 is FQNEAQ (reference sequence). CDR3 in DNA: TGTGCCAGCAGCCCCGGGACTAGCGGGGGTCTGTATACGCAGTATTTT. As protein: CASSPGTSGGLYTQYF.

The chain couples TRBV5-1 to TRBJ1-6; 9 nucleotides line up with TRBD1. V dropped 4 bases and J dropped 8; count of bases not matched to a gene: 7. Germline CDR1 SGHRS, CDR2 YFSETQ. This CDR3 spans 15 amino acids. The DNA for the CDR3 is TGCGCCAGCAGCCAGGGGACAGGGACAGATTCACCCCTCCACTTT. Protein product: CASSQGTGTDSPLHF.

This rearrangement joins TRBV11-2 to TRBJ1-4; possibly TRBD1 for D (5 bases). Trimming removed 2 bases at V and 4 bases at J, with 14 bases between. The CDR3 spans 16 residues. The V gene's germline CDR1 is SGHAT and CDR2 FQNNGV. The CDR3 bases are TGTGCCAGCAGCTTAAATTCAGGGTTCAGTAATGAAAAACTGTTTTTT. Protein sequence: CASSLNSGFSNEKLFF.

The chain carries TRBV19 and TRBJ2-7; 7 positions match TRBD1. The V segment lost 9 bases and the J segment 3 bases; nucleotides outside the gene matches: 5. Germline CDR1 and CDR2: LNHDA and SQIVND (reference sequence). This CDR3 has 12 residues. Written as DNA, the CDR3 is TGTGCCAGCCATGACAGGGACTACGAGCAGTACTTC. It yields the protein CASHDRDYEQYF.

The chain recombines TRBV5-5 with TRBJ2-5, with 10 bases fitting TRBD1. Germline CDR1 is SGHKS and CDR2 is YYEKEE (reference sequence). The ends lost 1 base at V and 4 bases at J; junction bases unmatched: 7. This CDR3 comprises 16 residues. The CDR3 region has the DNA TGTGCCAGCAGCTTGTTACCGGGACAGGGGCGAGAGACCCAGTACTTC. Translation gives CASSLLPGQGRETQYF.